These 26 T cell receptor beta chains were sequenced from one sample in a study of stem cell transplantation in POMP-related autoinflammatory disease. Some clones are missing from TCRdb's copy, which holds only in-frame ones; the method was immunoSEQ multiplex PCR. The sample shows tens of thousands of clones, approximately 91% of them seen only once. This material consisted of CD4+ T cells from PBMCs, taken after stem cell transplantation. All receptors derive from a human patient with POMP-related autoinflammation and immune dysregulation (PRAID). Some T cells may arise from the graft donor.

V usage is TRBV14 and J usage is TRBJ2-1, with D possibly matching TRBD1 (5 bases). Trimming left V 4 bases short and J 3 bases short, with 19 bases between. Germline CDR1 SGHDN, CDR2 FVKESK. The CDR3 runs to 17 residues. CDR3: CASSLVPGRLFYNEQFF. DNA for the CDR3: TGTGCCAGCAGCCTAGTACCAGGGCGGCTATTCTACAATGAGCAGTTCTTC.

V usage is TRBV5-1 and J usage is TRBJ2-3; D call uncertain. V gave up 0 bases and J gave up 0 bases, with 11 bases separating them. The CDR3 sequence is 16 residues long. Per germline, CDR1 SGHRS and CDR2 YFSETQ. The CDR3 here is CASSLEGAASTDTQYF. The CDR3 coding sequence is TGCGCCAGCAGCTTGGAAGGCGCAGCTAGCACAGATACGCAGTATTTT.

The rearrangement uses TRBV29-1 and TRBJ1-4; D is possibly TRBD1 (5 bases). The CDR3 has 13 amino acids. Germline loops: CDR1 SQVTM, CDR2 ANQGSEA. V gave up 4 bases and J gave up 8 bases, with 14 bases separating them. CDR3 residues: CSVVSGVDEKLFF. Here the CDR3 DNA reads TGCAGCGTTGTCTCGGGGGTCGACGAAAAACTGTTTTTT.

The V call is TRBV14, the J call TRBJ2-3, with a tentative D call TRBD2 (6 bases). Germline V gives CDR1 SGHDN, CDR2 FVKESK. CDR3 length equals 12 residues. V gave up 8 bases and J gave up 3 bases, with 9 bases separating them. The CDR3 DNA reads TGTGCCAGCCCTGGGGGGACAGATACGCAGTATTTT. Its translation is CASPGGTDTQYF.

V gene TRBV3-1 (or the pseudogene TRBV3-2) combines with J gene TRBJ2-1; TRBD2 aligns across 12 bases. The CDR3 is made up of 16 amino acids. Germline-derived CDR1 and CDR2 are LGHDT and YNNKEL (reference sequence). The V segment lost 2 bases and the J segment 8 bases; nucleotides outside the gene matches: 7. This chain's CDR3 is CASSQLTSGSGYEQFF. The CDR3 coding sequence is TGTGCCAGCAGCCAACTGACTAGCGGGAGTGGCTATGAGCAGTTCTTC.

This clone was detected once. Within the sample, other DNA sequences also encode this same CDR3. The chain employs TRBV20-1 and TRBJ1-2; D not certain. Germline V gene data show CDR1 as DFQATT and CDR2 as SNEGSKA (reference sequence). CDR3 length: 10 amino acids. V gave up 0 bases and J gave up 8 bases, with 4 bases separating them. The CDR3 DNA sequence: TGCAGTGCTAGAGATGAGGGCTACACCTTC. Translation gives CSARDEGYTF.

V is TRBV10-3 and J is TRBJ2-3; perhaps TRBD2 as D (6 bases). Trimming removed 7 bases from V and 0 bases from J, with 11 bases in between. This CDR3 has 14 residues. In germline, CDR1 is ENHRY, CDR2 SYGVKD. The CDR3: CAINGGLSTDTQYF. CDR3 sequence (DNA): TGTGCCATCAATGGAGGGCTTAGCACAGATACGCAGTATTTT.

The chain is built from TRBV6-1 and TRBJ2-1, with D uncertain. The CDR3 is made up of 15 amino acids. The ends were cut back, 2 bases at V and 0 bases at J, with 8 bases in the middle. CDR1 is MNHNS, CDR2 SASEGT, per germline. The CDR3 sequence is CASSETVSSYNEQFF. Here the CDR3 DNA reads TGTGCCAGCAGTGAAACAGTTAGCTCCTACAATGAGCAGTTCTTC.

The rearrangement uses TRBV10-1 and TRBJ2-5; D gene ambiguous. CDR1 and CDR2 (germline): WNHNN, SYGVQD (reference sequence). V gave up 6 bases and J gave up 1 base, with 9 bases separating them. The CDR3 is 13 amino acids. The CDR3 spells CASSGDTQETQYF. The CDR3 DNA follows: TGCGCCAGCAGCGGTGACACCCAAGAGACCCAGTACTTC.

This chain connects TRBV24-1 to TRBJ2-7; possible D gene TRBD2, 7 bases. V lost 3 bases and J lost 4, with 15 bases in between. Germline V gene sequence: CDR1 KGHDR, CDR2 SFDVKD. The CDR3 runs to 15 residues. CDR3 sequence reads: CATSDRGGRGYEQYV. The CDR3 coding sequence is TGTGCCACCAGTGATAGAGGAGGGAGGGGGTACGAGCAGTACGTC.

J is TRBJ2-7 and V is TRBV15; D unclear. V lost 4 bases and J lost 0, with 16 bases in between. The CDR3 loop spans 16 amino acids. CDR1 and CDR2 (germline): LNHNV, YYDKDF (reference sequence). The CDR3 protein is CATSKALRENSYEQYF. In nucleotides, the CDR3 is TGTGCCACCAGCAAGGCGTTGAGAGAGAACTCCTACGAGCAGTACTTC. The variable domain in full, with the rest retrieved from reference TRBV15 and TRBJ2-7, is DAMVIQNPRYQVTQFGKPVTLSCSQTLNHNVMYWYQQKSSQAPKLLFHYYDKDFNNEADTPDNFQSRRPNTSFCFLDIRSPGLGDTAMYLCATSKALRENSYEQYFGPGTRLTVT.

The gene calls are TRBV28 and TRBJ1-4, with D perhaps matching TRBD1 (5 bases). Germline CDR1 reads MDHEN; CDR2 reads SYDVKM. This CDR3 contains 15 residues. V dropped 3 bases and J dropped 5 bases, with 13 bases sitting between them. The DNA of the CDR3 is TGTGCCAGCAGTTTTAGGGGACGGGGGAATGAAAAACTGTTTTTT. Translated: CASSFRGRGNEKLFF.

The rearrangement uses TRBV5-1 and TRBJ1-6, with 7 bases identical to TRBD1. The V gene end was trimmed by 8 bases and the J gene end by 5 bases; junction bases not matched to a gene: 7. The CDR3 spans 14 residues. Germline CDR1 reads SGHRS; CDR2 reads YFSETQ. The CDR3: CASGEGANNSPLHF. The CDR3 DNA sequence: TGCGCCAGTGGGGAGGGGGCCAATAATTCACCCCTCCACTTT.

This clone was detected a few times. The gene calls are TRBV18 and TRBJ1-5; D gene uncertain. The CDR3 spans 14 residues. Germline V CDR1 and CDR2: KGHSH, LQKENI. V lost 3 bases and J 3 bases, leaving 9 bases between the germline ends. The CDR3 DNA reads as TGTGCCAGCTCACCCGAACCGCACAATCAGCCCCAGCATTTT. Amino acid sequence: CASSPEPHNQPQHF.

This chain links TRBV18 with TRBJ2-6, with 9 bases identical to TRBD1. With V trimmed by 3 bases and J by 4 bases, 22 bases remained unmatched. Germline V gene sequence: CDR1 KGHSH, CDR2 LQKENI. There are 22 residues in the CDR3. The CDR3 sequence: CASSPLVGPRLTGGAGANVLTF. The CDR3 coding sequence is TGTGCCAGCTCACCCTTGGTCGGCCCTCGATTAACAGGGGGCGCCGGGGCCAACGTCCTGACTTTC.

Only one count was recorded for this clone. The gene calls are TRBV4-1 and TRBJ2-5; the match to TRBD1 covers 9 bases. The CDR3 extends over 14 amino acids. Germline loops: CDR1 MGHRA, CDR2 YSYEKL. With V trimmed by 4 bases and J by 2 bases, 2 bases remained unmatched. CDR3 residues: CASSLGTGQETQYF. CDR3 sequence (DNA): TGCGCCAGCAGCCTCGGGACAGGGCAAGAGACCCAGTACTTC.

The V gene is TRBV7-6, the J gene TRBJ2-5, with a tentative D call TRBD1 (5 bases). Trimming stripped 4 bases from V and 4 bases from J, with 16 bases between. The CDR3 is made up of 15 amino acids. CDR1 SGHVS and CDR2 FNYEAQ come from the germline V gene. The CDR3 region has the DNA TGTGCCAGCAGCTCCATTGGGGCGTGGGGAGAGACCCAGTACTTC. Amino acid sequence: CASSSIGAWGETQYF.

This clone was seen only once. V usage is TRBV20-1 and J usage is TRBJ1-1; a weak D match, TRBD1 (5 bases). Per the germline V gene, CDR1 is DFQATT and CDR2 is SNEGSKA (reference sequence). The CDR3 is made up of 16 amino acids. Trimming left V 3 bases short and J 0 bases short, with 17 bases between. CDR3 coding DNA: TGCAGTGCTAGTCCAGGGCTTCCCTGGGTGAACACTGAAGCTTTCTTT. Translated, it gives CSASPGLPWVNTEAFF.

CDR3 in DNA: TGTGCCAGCAGTGAGGTCAGGTCCTACGAGCAGTACTTC. Its protein is CASSEVRSYEQYF. V gene TRBV2 combines with J gene TRBJ2-7; D uncertain. Deletions cut 3 bases from V and 1 base from J, with 7 bases between. This CDR3 spans 13 amino acids. Germline V gene lookup returns CDR1 SNHLY and CDR2 FYNNEI.

The chain is built from TRBV7-9 and TRBJ1-1, with D unclear. The CDR3 is 16 amino acids. Germline CDR1 SEHNR, CDR2 FQNEAQ (reference sequence). The V gene lost 1 base and the J gene lost 1 base, with 13 bases spanning the gap. The chain's CDR3 is CASSLGLIRQNTEAFF. CDR3 DNA sequence: TGTGCCAGCAGCTTAGGGCTTATCCGCCAGAACACTGAAGCTTTCTTT. Drawing the rest from reference TRBV7-9 and TRBJ1-1, the complete variable domain is DTGVSQNPRHKITKRGQNVTFRCDPISEHNRLYWYRQTLGQGPEFLTYFQNEAQLEKSRLLSDRFSAERPKGSFSTLEIQRTEQGDSAMYLCASSLGLIRQNTEAFFGQGTRLTVV.

The chain employs TRBV6-1 and TRBJ2-7; the match to TRBD1 covers 10 bases. CDR1 MNHNS and CDR2 SASEGT come from the germline V gene. The V gene end was trimmed by 0 bases and the J gene end by 6 bases; junction bases not matched to a gene: 11. The CDR3 contains 17 residues. The CDR3 region is CASSEARQGAARGEQYV. The DNA of the CDR3 is TGTGCCAGCAGTGAAGCGCGACAGGGGGCCGCAAGGGGCGAGCAGTACGTC.

CDR3: CASSQVVEGPSLDNEQFF. The CDR3 nucleotides are TGTGCCAGCAGCCAAGTTGTGGAGGGTCCTTCGTTGGACAATGAGCAGTTCTTC. This sequence joins TRBV3-1 (or the pseudogene TRBV3-2) and TRBJ2-1; a possible D gene is TRBD2 (6 bases). With 1 base removed from V and 5 bases from J, the gap between germline ends came to 21 bases. This CDR3 region has 18 residues. Germline CDR1 LGHDT, CDR2 YNNKEL (reference sequence).

The gene calls are TRBV18 and TRBJ1-3; TRBD1 is a possible D gene (5 bases). The germline V and J ends were trimmed by 3 bases and 0 bases, with 9 bases remaining between them. The V gene's germline CDR1 is KGHSH and CDR2 LQKENI. The CDR3 is 15 amino acids. The CDR3 here is CASSPGADSGNTIYF. The CDR3 bases are TGTGCCAGCTCACCTGGGGCAGACTCTGGAAACACCATATATTTT.

V gene TRBV7-9 combines with J gene TRBJ1-1; a possible D gene is TRBD1 (5 bases). Germline V lookup: CDR1 SEHNR, CDR2 FQNEAQ (reference sequence). The CDR3 length is 15 residues. With 6 bases removed from V and 1 base from J, the gap between germline ends came to 15 bases. DNA for the CDR3: TGTGCCAGCAGTCGAGGCGGGGGAGGGAACACTGAAGCTTTCTTT. It codes for CASSRGGGGNTEAFF. Complete variable domain (other parts from reference TRBV7-9 and TRBJ1-1): DTGVSQNPRHKITKRGQNVTFRCDPISEHNRLYWYRQTLGQGPEFLTYFQNEAQLEKSRLLSDRFSAERPKGSFSTLEIQRTEQGDSAMYLCASSRGGGGNTEAFFGQGTRLTVV.

This clone was seen once. Other DNA sequences in this specimen translate into the identical CDR3. The DNA for the CDR3 is TGCAGTGCTAGCCGTAGGGATACGCAGTATTTT. Protein: CSASRRDTQYF. V usage is TRBV20-1 and J usage is TRBJ2-3; no reliable D call. Trimming took 3 bases from V and 6 from J, leaving 7 bases between them. CDR3 size: 11 residues. Looked up from germline, CDR1 is DFQATT and CDR2 is SNEGSKA (reference sequence).

V and J are TRBV5-1 and TRBJ2-7; 15 positions match TRBD2. Unmatched junction bases numbered 9, after V lost 5 bases and J lost 6 bases. Germline V CDR1 and CDR2: SGHRS, YFSETQ. The CDR3 spans 16 residues. The CDR3 DNA sequence: TGCGCCAGCAGGGATGGACTAGCGGGAGGGCCGATCGAGCAGTACTTC. Its translation: CASRDGLAGGPIEQYF.